This paragraph covers one T cell receptor (beta chain) sequence. This CDR3 is built from 14 residues. Germline CDR1 SGDLS, CDR2 YYNGEE. The V and J ends lost 4 bases and 8 bases, in that order; junction bases with no gene match: 7. Some clones are missing from TCRdb's copy, which holds only in-frame ones; the method was immunoSEQ multiplex PCR. The sample lists about 36,000 clones, under 85% occurring once. This entry is derived from a study of OX40 agonist ivuxolimab in advanced cancers. The rearrangement joins TRBV9 to TRBJ1-3; the match to TRBD1 covers 9 bases. The sample was CD4+ or CD8+ T cells sorted from blood, taken in a trial of the OX40 agonist ivuxolimab. This receptor was identified in an adult with an advanced solid tumor such as melanoma, head and neck, liver or kidney cancer. The CDR3 DNA reads as TGTGCCAGCAGCTCCGGACAGGGGCCGGACACCATATATTTT. It encodes CASSSGQGPDTIYF.